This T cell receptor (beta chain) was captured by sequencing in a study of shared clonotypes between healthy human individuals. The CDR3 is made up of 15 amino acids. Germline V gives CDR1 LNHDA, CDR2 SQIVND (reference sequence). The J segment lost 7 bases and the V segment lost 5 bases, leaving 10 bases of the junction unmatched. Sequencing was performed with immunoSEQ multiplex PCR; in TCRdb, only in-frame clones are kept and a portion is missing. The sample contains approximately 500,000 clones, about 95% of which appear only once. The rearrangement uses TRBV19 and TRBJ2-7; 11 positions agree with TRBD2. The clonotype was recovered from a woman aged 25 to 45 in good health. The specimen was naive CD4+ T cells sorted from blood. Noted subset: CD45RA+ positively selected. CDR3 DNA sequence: TGTGCCAGTAGTGGACTATTAGCGGGAGGGCGTGAGCAGTACTTC. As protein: CASSGLLAGGREQYF.